Listed below are T cell receptor beta chains from one sample, sequenced in a study of T cells in Graves' hyperthyroidism and ophthalmopathy. TCRdb fed the multiplex PCR reads into MiXCR, producing one record per CDR3 protein. Of roughly 170,000 distinct CDR3 sequences in the sample, approximately 15% were seen once. The sequencing input was blood. The receptor source for this set is a woman between 50 and 59 years old with Graves' hyperthyroidism. CDR3s include the opening cysteine and the closing phenylalanine or tryptophan. Each record gives: V gene, J gene, D gene, clone size, CDR3 protein, CDR3 DNA. D genes are given only for firm matches. Expanded clones get a size class; other rows say once, few or many, or leave the size out.

V: TRBV18; J: TRBJ2-1; D: TRBD1; size: few; CDR3: CASSPGTGPYNEQFF; DNA: TGTGCCAGCTCACCAGGGACAGGGCCATACAATGAGCAGTTCTTC
V: TRBV5-1; J: TRBJ2-7; D: -; size: few; CDR3: CASSHGLAYEQYF; DNA: TGCGCCAGCAGCCATGGACTCGCCTACGAGCAGTACTTC
V: TRBV6-1; J: TRBJ1-5; D: TRBD1; size: many; CDR3: CASSSYRGDNQPQHF; DNA: TGTGCCAGCAGTTCCTACAGGGGGGATAATCAGCCCCAGCATTTT
V: TRBV2; J: TRBJ2-5; D: TRBD2; size: -; CDR3: CASSAAGAETQYF; DNA: TGTGCCAGCAGTGCAGCGGGGGCTGAGACCCAGTACTTC
V: TRBV4-1; J: TRBJ2-7; D: -; size: many; CDR3: CASSPAHSTYEQYF; DNA: TGCGCCAGCAGCCCAGCCCACAGTACCTACGAGCAGTACTTC
V: TRBV6-2/TRBV6-3; J: TRBJ2-3; D: -; size: many; CDR3: CASSYSSDTQYF; DNA: TGTGCCAGCAGTTACTCGTCGGATACGCAGTATTTT
V: TRBV2; J: TRBJ1-1; D: -; size: many; CDR3: CASSLDLGDTEAFF; DNA: TGTGCCAGCAGTTTGGACCTCGGAGACACTGAAGCTTTCTTT
V: TRBV20-1; J: TRBJ1-1; D: -; size: many; CDR3: CSATIDRFNTEAFF; DNA: TGCAGTGCTACCATAGACAGGTTTAACACTGAAGCTTTCTTT
V: TRBV27; J: TRBJ2-5; D: -; size: once; CDR3: CASSRTIRPTQYF; DNA: TGTGCCAGCAGTCGGACTATCCGGCCGACCCAGTACTTC
V: TRBV19; J: TRBJ1-6; D: -; size: many; CDR3: CASSLQGRGNSPLHF; DNA: TGTGCCAGTAGCCTACAGGGAAGGGGCAATTCACCCCTCCACTTT